One sample yielded the 30 T cell receptor beta chains listed below, sequenced in a study of blood T cells in healthy people across ages. The use of a sample-barcoded 5' primer and a J-beta primer mix characterized a second PCR of roughly 6 to 11 cycles. In TCRdb, the 5' RACE reads were re-called with MiXCR into one record per CDR3 protein. The sample gives more than 650,000 distinct CDR3 sequences, 53% of which show up once; under 50% is in the top ten. Sample: blood. Receptors were obtained from a man aged 80 or over in good health.

The V call is TRBV29-1, the J call TRBJ2-7; TRBD1 or TRBD2 may be the D gene (6 bases each). Germline V gives CDR1 SQVTM, CDR2 ANQGSEA. The CDR3 is 13 residues long. V was clipped by 4 bases and J by 2 bases, with 12 bases between them. This CDR3 reads CSVVGGDAYEQYF. The CDR3 DNA reads TGCAGCGTTGTCGGGGGCGATGCCTACGAGCAGTACTTC.

This chain connects TRBV25-1 to TRBJ2-1; D is unresolved. This CDR3 contains 13 residues. The V and J ends lost 2 bases and 7 bases respectively, with 9 bases between them. The germline gives CDR1 MGHDK, CDR2 SYGVNS. This CDR3 is CASSETLGNEQFF. The CDR3 nucleotides are TGTGCCAGCAGTGAAACTTTGGGTAATGAGCAGTTCTTC.

The chain is built from TRBV28 and TRBJ1-2; D not certain. The CDR3 is 14 amino acids. Germline assignment: CDR1 MDHEN and CDR2 SYDVKM. Trimming pared 8 bases from V and 8 bases from J, leaving 21 bases between. CDR3 amino acids: CASVPGSFFWGYTF. The CDR3 DNA is TGTGCCAGCGTCCCTGGGTCCTTTTTTTGGGGCTACACCTTC.

The chain joins TRBV5-1 to TRBJ1-1, with unresolved D. Deletions cut 5 bases from V and 0 bases from J, with 8 bases between. This CDR3 has 13 amino acids. CDR1 is SGHRS, CDR2 YFSETQ, per germline. CDR3 bases: TGCGCCAGCAGTTCTTACATGAACACTGAAGCTTTCTTT. It yields the protein CASSSYMNTEAFF.

The chain carries TRBV12-3 or TRBV12-4 and TRBJ1-2, with D possibly being TRBD1 (6 bases). V dropped 3 bases and J dropped 4 bases, with 12 bases sitting between them. CDR3 size: 14 residues. The CDR3 bases are TGTGCCAGCAGTTTTGGCAGGGGTGGCTATGGCTACACCTTC. This codes for CASSFGRGGYGYTF.

This clonotype was seen only a few times. The rearrangement joins TRBV6-6 to TRBJ2-5, with 11 positions matching TRBD2. The CDR3 spans 16 residues. Germline V gene lookup returns CDR1 MNHNY and CDR2 SVGAGI (reference sequence). With 0 bases clipped from V and 5 bases from J, the junction kept 5 bases outside the gene matches. CDR3 amino acids: CASSYSTSGRGETQYF. The CDR3 coding sequence is TGTGCCAGCAGTTACTCAACTAGCGGGAGAGGGGAGACCCAGTACTTC.

The chain couples TRBV28 to TRBJ2-7; 7 nucleotides match TRBD2. V was clipped by 5 bases and J by 6 bases; unmatched bases: 13. This CDR3 has 15 amino acids. The germline gives CDR1 MDHEN, CDR2 SYDVKM. CDR3 sequence: CASSTSGTTLPEQYF. The CDR3 DNA reads TGTGCCAGCAGTACGTCCGGGACTACTCTACCCGAGCAGTACTTC.

V is TRBV12-5 and J is TRBJ2-7; D remains unclear. The closer fit of TRBJ2-5 to the DNA end suggests the J call may be wrong. The CDR3 is made up of 14 amino acids. Looked up from germline, CDR1 is LGHNT and CDR2 is FRNRAP. CDR3 sequence (DNA): TGTGCTAGTGGTTTGGGGGCAGCATCCGAGACCCAGTACTTC. It translates to CASGLGAASETQYF.

Only one count was recorded for this clonotype. This sequence joins TRBV7-6 and TRBJ1-4; tentatively, D is TRBD1 (5 bases). CDR3 length equals 14 residues. The germline V gene encodes CDR1 SGHVS and CDR2 FNYEAQ. DNA of the CDR3: TGTGCAGAAGAGAGAAGGGGCACTAATGAAAAACTGTTTTTT. This sequence encodes CAEERRGTNEKLFF.

The rearrangement uses TRBV7-3 and TRBJ2-1, with TRBD1 identical over 7 bases. The CDR3 spans 13 residues. Looked up from germline, CDR1 is SGHTA and CDR2 is FQGTGA. V was clipped by 5 bases and J by 6 bases; unmatched bases: 4. CDR3 coding DNA: TGTGCCAGCAGCAACTGGGACAGCAATGAGCAGTTCTTC. It specifies CASSNWDSNEQFF.

This clonotype showed up just once. One junction end does not reproduce the germline sequence, and a read error may be involved. CDR3: CSVEGTGADYGYTF. CDR3 DNA sequence: TGCAGCGTGGAAGGGACAGGGGCTGACTATGGCTACACCTTC. This chain uses TRBV29-1 with TRBJ1-2, with 10 nucleotides matching TRBD1. Looked up from germline, CDR1 is SQVTM and CDR2 is ANQGSEA. The CDR3 contains 14 residues. Supplemented by reference TRBV29-1 and TRBJ1-2, the full variable domain reads SAVISQKPSRDICQRGTSLTIQCQVDSQVTMMFWYRQQPGQSLTLIATANQGSEATYESGFVIDKFPISRPNLTFSTLTVSNMSPEDSSIYLCSVEGTGADYGYTFGSGTRLTVV.

The chain combines TRBV7-8 with TRBJ2-3; TRBD2 matches 13 bases. This CDR3 has 16 residues. The V and J ends lost 5 bases and 14 bases, in that order; junction bases with no gene match: 16. Germline V gene lookup returns CDR1 SGHVS and CDR2 FQNEAQ. CDR3 DNA sequence: TGTGCCAGCAGCGGAGGACTAGCGGGAGTAAACAGATACGCGTATTTT. This codes for CASSGGLAGVNRYAYF.

This clonotype was observed many times. V and J are TRBV20-1 and TRBJ2-7, with unresolved D. V was shortened by 2 bases and J by 7 bases, with 9 bases between the two germline ends. Germline-derived CDR1 and CDR2 are DFQATT and SNEGSKA (reference sequence). The CDR3 length is 11 residues. The CDR3 region is CSARTPEEQYF. The CDR3 DNA sequence: TGCAGTGCTAGAACCCCGGAGGAGCAGTACTTC.

In its sample, this clonotype was seen a few times. With a much larger clone just one base away, this may be a read error. The chain links TRBV27 to TRBJ1-2, with D perhaps matching TRBD1 (6 bases). The length of the CDR3 is 13 residues. The ends were cut back, 5 bases at V and 2 bases at J, with 9 bases in the middle. Germline V gene lookup returns CDR1 MNHEY and CDR2 SMNVEV (reference sequence). As DNA, the CDR3 is TGTGCCAGCAGTGGACAGCCGAACTATGGCTACACCTTC. The encoded protein is CASSGQPNYGYTF.

CDR3 DNA: TGCGCCAGCAGCCGAGGGGCCGGGACCTACAATGAGCAGTACTTC. Its protein product is CASSRGAGTYNEQYF. This chain links TRBV4-1 with TRBJ2-1, with D possibly called TRBD1 or TRBD2 (5 bases each). The end of the DNA aligns better with TRBJ2-7, so the J call may be wrong. The CDR3 sequence is 15 residues long. Germline V gene sequence: CDR1 MGHRA, CDR2 YSYEKL.

This sequence joins TRBV7-9 and TRBJ2-5, with D uncertain. The DNA end is more similar to TRBJ2-7, so the J call may be wrong. The CDR3 runs to 15 residues. Germline CDR1 SEHNR, CDR2 FQNEAQ (reference sequence). CDR3 in amino acids: CASSFLRPGEYEQYF. In nucleotides, the CDR3 is TGTGCCAGCAGCTTCCTCCGGCCGGGTGAATACGAGCAGTACTTC.

J is TRBJ2-5 and V is TRBV20-1; TRBD2 is a possible D gene (5 bases). The germline V gene encodes CDR1 DFQATT and CDR2 SNEGSKA (reference sequence). Trimming left V 0 bases short and J 5 bases short, with 13 bases between. The CDR3 has 14 amino acids. CDR3 sequence (DNA): TGCAGTGCTAGAGATCGAGGTTCGGGGGAGACCCAGTACTTC. It translates to CSARDRGSGETQYF.

The chain has TRBV20-1 and TRBJ1-2; D may be TRBD1 (6 bases). The CDR3 contains 13 residues. V lost 4 bases to trimming and J lost 2 bases, with 11 bases between them. Looked up from germline, CDR1 is DFQATT and CDR2 is SNEGSKA (reference sequence). The CDR3 region is CSATYRENYGYTF. The CDR3 DNA reads as TGCAGTGCTACCTACAGGGAAAACTATGGCTACACCTTC.

This clonotype was observed a few times. The chain recombines TRBV10-2 with TRBJ2-5; D is perhaps TRBD1 or TRBD2 (5 bases each). This CDR3 is 15 amino acids long. The V gene lost 7 bases and the J gene lost 0 bases, with 15 bases spanning the gap. Germline V CDR1 and CDR2: WSHSY, SAAADI. The CDR3 region is CASKARGDNQETQYF. The CDR3 nucleotides read TGCGCCAGCAAAGCGAGGGGAGACAACCAAGAGACCCAGTACTTC.

This sequence joins TRBV3-1 and TRBJ2-7; D is unclear. Germline CDR1 is LGHDT and CDR2 is YNNKEL (reference sequence). Trimming took off 1 base at V and 7 bases at J, with 5 bases between the two ends. The CDR3 spans 11 residues. The CDR3 DNA reads TGTGCCAGCAGCCAAGTTGAAGAGCAGTACTTC. Amino acid sequence: CASSQVEEQYF.

In this sample, this clonotype turned up a few times. The CDR3 nucleotides are TGTGCCAGCAGTGAATATAGGAGCGCTGCCCAAGAGACCCAGTACTTC. Its protein is CASSEYRSAAQETQYF. V usage is TRBV25-1 and J usage is TRBJ2-5, with D hard to call. The CDR3 covers 16 residues. Germline V lookup: CDR1 MGHDK, CDR2 SYGVNS. V was trimmed by 0 bases and J by 1 base, leaving 12 bases between them.

The V call is TRBV12-3 or TRBV12-4, the J call TRBJ1-1, with a tentative D call TRBD1 (5 bases). V shed 7 bases and J shed 0 bases, with 12 bases lying between them. There are 14 residues in the CDR3. The CDR3 is CASKRQRMNTEAFF. The CDR3 DNA sequence: TGTGCCAGCAAGCGACAGAGGATGAACACTGAAGCTTTCTTT.

This clonotype was seen only a few times. The chain links TRBV11-2 to TRBJ2-7; D ambiguous. Between the trimmed V and J ends, which lost 4 bases and 2 bases, there was a span of 6 bases. Germline assignment: CDR1 SGHAT and CDR2 FQNNGV. CDR3 length equals 12 residues. This CDR3 reads CASSSETYEQYF. The CDR3 DNA is TGTGCCAGCAGCTCTGAAACCTACGAGCAGTACTTC.

The V gene is TRBV11-1, the J gene TRBJ1-5; D is undetermined. CDR3 length equals 13 residues. The V end lost 4 bases, the J end lost 5 bases, and 9 bases lay between the germline ends. The germline CDR1 and CDR2 sequences are SGHAT and FQDESV (reference sequence). This CDR3 is CASSWTLDQPQHF. Written as DNA, the CDR3 is TGTGCCAGCAGCTGGACTCTGGATCAGCCCCAGCATTTT. Full variable domain (missing parts from reference TRBV11-1 and TRBJ1-5): EAEVAQSPRYKITEKSQAVAFWCDPISGHATLYWYRQILGQGPELLVQFQDESVVDDSQLPKDRFSAERLKGVDSTLKIQPAELGDSAMYLCASSWTLDQPQHFGDGTRLSIL.

In its sample, this clonotype was seen a few times. V and J are TRBV3-1 and TRBJ2-3, with D perhaps assigned TRBD1 or TRBD2 (6 bases each). The ends were cut back, 0 bases at V and 3 bases at J, with 19 bases in the middle. The CDR3 consists of 18 residues. CDR1 LGHDT and CDR2 YNNKEL come from the germline V gene (reference sequence). CDR3 amino acids: CASSQERRSGGGTDTQYF. The CDR3 DNA sequence: TGTGCCAGCAGCCAAGAAAGAAGAAGCGGAGGGGGAACAGATACGCAGTATTTT.

Only a few counts were recorded for this clonotype. This rearrangement joins TRBV27 to TRBJ2-6; D ambiguous. V lost 7 bases, J lost 0 bases, and 10 bases lay in between. The length of the CDR3 is 15 residues. CDR1 is MNHEY, CDR2 SMNVEV, per germline (reference sequence). CDR3 in DNA: TGTGCCAGCATTCGGCAGCCCTCTGGGGCCAACGTCCTGACTTTC. This sequence encodes CASIRQPSGANVLTF.

The CDR3 sequence: CASSQEGRSAGETQYF. As DNA, the CDR3 is TGCGCCAGCAGCCAAGAGGGAAGGTCGGCTGGGGAGACCCAGTACTTC. The chain couples TRBV4-1 to TRBJ2-5; D call uncertain. Deletions cut 0 bases from V and 5 bases from J, with 16 bases between. Germline loops: CDR1 MGHRA, CDR2 YSYEKL. The CDR3 totals 16 residues.

In its sample, this clonotype was seen a few times. V is TRBV9 and J is TRBJ1-2; D possibly corresponds to TRBD1 (6 bases). The V end was cut by 0 bases, the J end by 5 bases, with 11 bases between. Germline values: CDR1 SGDLS, CDR2 YYNGEE. This CDR3 comprises 14 residues. CDR3 in amino acids: CASSVVGADYGYTF. In DNA, the CDR3 is TGTGCCAGCAGCGTAGTGGGGGCTGATTATGGCTACACCTTC.

The rearrangement links TRBV29-1 to TRBJ2-5; D gene unclear. The CDR3 is 12 amino acids. Germline CDR1 and CDR2: SQVTM and ANQGSEA. The CDR3 spells CSLSTIRNEQYF. DNA for the CDR3: TGCAGTCTCTCAACTATTCGCAATGAGCAGTACTTC.

This clonotype was detected a few times. The V and J genes are TRBV5-1 and TRBJ2-7, with 9 bases that match TRBD2. V was pared by 5 bases and J by 4 bases, with 10 bases of the junction left unmatched. In germline, CDR1 is SGHRS, CDR2 YFSETQ. This CDR3 is 15 amino acids long. The CDR3 reads CASRIAGEAIYEQYF. For the CDR3, the DNA is TGCGCCAGCAGGATAGCGGGAGAGGCCATTTACGAGCAGTACTTC.